Presented here are 14 T cell receptor beta chains from one specimen sequenced in a study of cytomegalovirus exposure and HLA in healthy donors. Method: immunoSEQ multiplex PCR; TCRdb's copy keeps in-frame clones and lacks some. The data contain over 200,000 clones, 87% of them seen just once; the ten biggest clones take up 1.5% to 2%. The material sequenced was PBMCs. All receptors derive from a woman aged 18-35 years in good health and CMV-seropositive.

The chain couples TRBV6-4 to TRBJ2-5, with 8 nucleotides matching TRBD2. CDR1 is MRHNA and CDR2 is SNTAGT in the germline V gene. Trimming cost V 0 bases and J 5 bases; bases outside gene matches: 8. The CDR3 consists of 16 residues. The CDR3 DNA is TGTGCCAGCAGTGACTCTTACGGGGGGGGTGCGGAGACCCAGTACTTC. This gives the protein CASSDSYGGGAETQYF.

The rearrangement links TRBV7-3 to TRBJ2-7; D unclear. The CDR3 length is 13 residues. Per the germline V gene, CDR1 is SGHTA and CDR2 is FQGTGA. V lost 2 bases to trimming and J lost 5 bases, with 10 bases between them. CDR3 sequence: CASSLLAPDEQYF. The CDR3 bases are TGTGCCAGCAGCTTATTAGCTCCTGACGAGCAGTACTTC.

In its sample, this clone was seen a few times. The chain has TRBV7-2 and TRBJ2-2; TRBD1 is a possible D gene (5 bases). In germline, CDR1 is SGHTA, CDR2 FQGNSA. Between the trimmed V and J ends, which lost 4 bases and 8 bases, there was a span of 11 bases. This CDR3 has 13 residues. The CDR3 reads CASSSTRAGELFF. Here the CDR3 DNA reads TGTGCCAGCAGCTCAACCAGGGCGGGGGAGCTGTTTTTT.

This clone was recorded only once. The CDR3 sequence is CASTGLAGQENIQYF. The DNA of the CDR3 is TGTGCCAGCACCGGACTAGCGGGGCAAGAAAACATTCAGTACTTC. The chain recombines TRBV6-5 with TRBJ2-4; 12 bases line up with TRBD2. The CDR3 loop spans 15 amino acids. V shed 7 bases and J 5 bases; nucleotides not matched to a gene: 6. The germline CDR1 and CDR2 sequences are MNHEY and SVGAGI.

This sequence joins TRBV30 and TRBJ2-3; possibly TRBD1 for D (6 bases). Germline V CDR1 and CDR2: GTSNPN, SVGIG (reference sequence). The CDR3 has 14 amino acids. V lost 0 bases and J lost 1, with 8 bases in between. For the CDR3, the DNA is TGTGCCTGGAGTGTAAAGGGGGGCACAGATACGCAGTATTTT. It encodes CAWSVKGGTDTQYF.

The gene calls are TRBV4-1 and TRBJ2-7, with D hard to call. The ends were cut back, 3 bases at V and 4 bases at J, with 10 bases in the middle. The CDR3 extends over 13 amino acids. Looked up from germline, CDR1 is MGHRA and CDR2 is YSYEKL. The CDR3 bases are TGCGCCAGCAGCCACAACTACTTATACGAGCAGTACTTC. Translated: CASSHNYLYEQYF.

The chain combines TRBV9 with TRBJ2-3, with 9 bases matching TRBD1. Per the germline V gene, CDR1 is SGDLS and CDR2 is YYNGEE. CDR3 length equals 15 residues. Trimming at V came to 2 bases and at J to 3 bases, leaving 4 bases not matched to a gene. Here the CDR3 reads CASSVRQGGTDTQYF. CDR3 DNA sequence: TGTGCCAGCAGCGTCCGACAGGGGGGTACAGATACGCAGTATTTT.

This chain uses TRBV5-1 with TRBJ2-7; 9 bases fit TRBD2. Losses at the gene ends were 1 base for V and 4 bases for J; bases not matched to a gene: 6. Germline values: CDR1 SGHRS, CDR2 YFSETQ. CDR3 length: 15 residues. CDR3 in amino acids: CASSLSRLAEYEQYF. DNA of the CDR3: TGCGCCAGCAGCTTGAGCCGACTAGCGGAGTACGAGCAGTACTTC.

The rearrangement joins TRBV5-4 to TRBJ2-5; D remains ambiguous. Germline loops: CDR1 SGHNT, CDR2 YYREEE (reference sequence). This CDR3 is 14 amino acids long. Between the trimmed V and J ends, which lost 0 bases and 1 base, there was a span of 7 bases. The CDR3 is CASSLVGVQETQYF. DNA for the CDR3: TGTGCCAGCAGCTTGGTTGGAGTCCAAGAGACCCAGTACTTC.

In this sample, this clone turned up a few times. This chain joins TRBV28 and TRBJ1-1; D is perhaps TRBD1 (5 bases). The CDR3 runs 12 residues. V lost 5 bases and J lost 7, with 11 bases in between. Germline CDR1 MDHEN, CDR2 SYDVKM. DNA of the CDR3: TGTGCCAGCAGTCTCGGGGGAGTTGAAGCTTTCTTT. The encoded protein is CASSLGGVEAFF. The whole variable domain, filled in from reference TRBV28 and TRBJ1-1, reads DVKVTQSSRYLVKRTGEKVFLECVQDMDHENMFWYRQDPGLGLRLIYFSYDVKMKEKGDIPEGYSVSREKKERFSLILESASTNQTSMYLCASSLGGVEAFFGQGTRLTVV.

The chain is built from TRBV4-1 and TRBJ1-2; tentative D call: TRBD1 (5 bases). Germline lookup yields CDR1 MGHRA and CDR2 YSYEKL. The CDR3 totals 15 residues. V gave up 3 bases and J gave up 8 bases, with 19 bases separating them. The CDR3 DNA sequence: TGCGCCAGCAGCCAGTTACTCCGGGACTCCCGCGGCTACACCTTC. This sequence encodes CASSQLLRDSRGYTF.

This clone was seen only a few times. The chain is built from TRBV19 and TRBJ2-1, with TRBD1 matching over 10 bases. Germline CDR1 is LNHDA and CDR2 is SQIVND (reference sequence). The CDR3 runs to 15 residues. With V trimmed by 5 bases and J by 7 bases, 8 bases remained unmatched. The chain's CDR3 is CASSPWTGGGNEQFF. For the CDR3, the DNA is TGTGCCAGTAGTCCGTGGACAGGGGGAGGGAATGAGCAGTTCTTC.

The rearrangement uses TRBV18 and TRBJ2-7, with a weak D call TRBD1 (6 bases). The V end was cut by 0 bases, the J end by 4 bases, with 13 bases between. CDR3 length: 15 amino acids. Germline CDR1 reads KGHSH; CDR2 reads LQKENI. The CDR3 DNA sequence: TGTGCCAGCTCACCACCGGACGCAGGGGATTACGAGCAGTACTTC. Translating it yields CASSPPDAGDYEQYF.

The V and J genes are TRBV5-6 and TRBJ1-1; perhaps TRBD1 as D (5 bases). V was cut by 1 base and J by 5 bases, with 12 bases left in between. The germline V gene encodes CDR1 SGHDT and CDR2 YYEEEE. The CDR3 loop spans 14 amino acids. The CDR3 region has the DNA TGTGCCAGCAGCTTGCAGGGCGGGGGGACTGAAGCTTTCTTT. Translation: CASSLQGGGTEAFF.